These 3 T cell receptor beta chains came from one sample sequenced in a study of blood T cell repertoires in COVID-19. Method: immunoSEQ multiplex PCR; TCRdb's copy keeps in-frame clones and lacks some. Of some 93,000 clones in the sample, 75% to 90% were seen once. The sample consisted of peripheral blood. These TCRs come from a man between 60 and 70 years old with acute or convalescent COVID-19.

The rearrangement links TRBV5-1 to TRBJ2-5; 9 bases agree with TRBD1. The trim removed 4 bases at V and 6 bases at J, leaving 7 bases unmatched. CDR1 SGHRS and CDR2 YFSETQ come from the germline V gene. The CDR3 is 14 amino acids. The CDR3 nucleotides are TGCGCCAGCAGCCCTAGGACAGGGGCCCAGACCCAGTACTTC. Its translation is CASSPRTGAQTQYF.

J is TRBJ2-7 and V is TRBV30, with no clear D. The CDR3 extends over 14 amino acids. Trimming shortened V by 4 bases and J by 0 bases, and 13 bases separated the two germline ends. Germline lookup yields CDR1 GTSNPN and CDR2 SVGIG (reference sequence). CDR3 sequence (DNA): TGTGCCTGGAATGCGGCCTTAAGCTCCTACGAGCAGTACTTC. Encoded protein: CAWNAALSSYEQYF.

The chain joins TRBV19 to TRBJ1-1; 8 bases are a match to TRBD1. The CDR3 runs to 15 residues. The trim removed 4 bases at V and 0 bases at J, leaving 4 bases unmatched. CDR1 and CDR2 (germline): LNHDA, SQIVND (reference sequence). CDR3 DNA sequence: TGTGCCAGTAGTACACAGGGGGTTTTGAACACTGAAGCTTTCTTT. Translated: CASSTQGVLNTEAFF.